The 20 T cell receptor beta chains below were found in one sample sequenced in a study of OX40 agonist ivuxolimab in advanced cancers. Generated by immunoSEQ multiplex PCR, the TCRdb table keeps only in-frame clones and is missing some. The data show 70,000 or so clones, with around 80% seen just once and 0.9% to 1.4% held by the top ten. Material: CD4+ or CD8+ T cells sorted from blood, obtained in a trial of the OX40 agonist ivuxolimab. All receptors come from an adult with an advanced solid tumor such as melanoma, head and neck, liver or kidney cancer.

The chain recombines TRBV14 with TRBJ2-3, with 10 bases that match TRBD2. This CDR3 is built from 16 residues. V lost 4 bases and J lost 2; bases outside the gene matches: 6. From germline, CDR1 is SGHDN and CDR2 FVKESK. DNA of the CDR3: TGTGCCAGCAGCCCAATTAGCGGGGGGCTCACAGATACGCAGTATTTT. Translating it yields CASSPISGGLTDTQYF.

The chain employs TRBV6-4 and TRBJ2-3; D is tentatively TRBD1 or TRBD2 (6 bases each). The V gene lost 2 bases and the J gene lost 4 bases, with 16 bases spanning the gap. Germline lookup yields CDR1 MRHNA and CDR2 SNTAGT. The CDR3 has 16 residues. CDR3 DNA sequence: TGTGCCAGCAGTGACGACCCCGTGGGGGGCCCAGATACGCAGTATTTT. The encoded protein is CASSDDPVGGPDTQYF.

CDR3 protein: CASSLPGGGYGYTF. The CDR3 nucleotides are TGTGCCAGCAGCTTACCTGGGGGCGGCTATGGCTACACCTTC. This rearrangement joins TRBV7-9 to TRBJ1-2; possibly TRBD1 for D (6 bases). Germline V CDR1 and CDR2: SEHNR, FQNEAQ (reference sequence). This CDR3 has 14 residues. The V end was cut by 2 bases, the J end by 4 bases, with 11 bases between.

The chain carries TRBV7-2 and TRBJ2-6; tentative D call: TRBD1 (5 bases). This CDR3 spans 15 amino acids. CDR1 is SGHTA, CDR2 FQGNSA, per germline. With 6 bases removed from V and 2 bases from J, the gap between germline ends came to 11 bases. The CDR3 protein is CASSPGHPGANVLTF. CDR3 sequence (DNA): TGTGCCAGCAGTCCAGGGCACCCTGGGGCCAACGTCCTGACTTTC. The whole variable domain, remainder taken from reference TRBV7-2 and TRBJ2-6, is GAGVSQSPSNKVTEKGKDVELRCDPISGHTALYWYRQSLGQGLEFLIYFQGNSAPDKSGLPSDRFSAERTGGSVSTLTIQRTQQEDSAVYLCASSPGHPGANVLTFGAGSRLTVL.

This sequence joins TRBV14 and TRBJ1-6, with unresolved D. The CDR3 has 15 residues. Trimming shortened V by 1 base and J by 5 bases, and 9 bases separated the two germline ends. Germline values: CDR1 SGHDN, CDR2 FVKESK. The DNA of the CDR3 is TGTGCCAGCAGCCAAGGGCAGGAACATAATTCACCCCTCCACTTT. This translates into CASSQGQEHNSPLHF.

The rearrangement uses TRBV19 and TRBJ1-5; possibly TRBD1 for D (5 bases). Germline CDR1 and CDR2: LNHDA and SQIVND (reference sequence). This CDR3 is 13 amino acids long. The V gene lost 2 bases and the J gene lost 5 bases, with 7 bases spanning the gap. The CDR3 protein is CASSILGDQPQHF. The DNA for the CDR3 is TGTGCCAGTAGTATATTAGGGGATCAGCCCCAGCATTTT.

The rearrangement joins TRBV5-4 to TRBJ1-1; D is possibly TRBD1 (5 bases). V lost 4 bases to trimming and J lost 1 base, with 17 bases between them. The germline gives CDR1 SGHNT, CDR2 YYREEE (reference sequence). CDR3 length: 16 residues. The CDR3 reads CASSKTGLVKNTEAFF. The DNA for the CDR3 is TGTGCCAGCAGCAAAACAGGTCTTGTAAAGAACACTGAAGCTTTCTTT.

The rearrangement links TRBV7-2 to TRBJ1-1; D call uncertain. V was clipped by 1 base and J by 2 bases, with 8 bases between them. Germline V gene lookup returns CDR1 SGHTA and CDR2 FQGNSA. This CDR3 region has 14 residues. CDR3 protein: CASSLGAINTEAFF. Written as DNA, the CDR3 is TGTGCCAGCAGCTTAGGTGCGATTAACACTGAAGCTTTCTTT.

CDR3 nucleotide sequence: TGTGCCATCTGGGACGGGGGGTGGTCACCCCTCCACTTT. Protein: CAIWDGGWSPLHF. The chain recombines TRBV10-3 with TRBJ1-6, with D maybe TRBD1 (5 bases). The germline V and J ends were trimmed by 8 bases and 10 bases, with 15 bases remaining between them. Germline V gene data show CDR1 as ENHRY and CDR2 as SYGVKD. The CDR3 covers 13 residues.

The chain links TRBV4-1 to TRBJ1-5, with 7 bases identical to TRBD1. After removal of 0 bases from V and 9 bases from J, the junction contained 11 bases not matched to a gene. The CDR3 extends over 16 amino acids. The germline V gene has CDR1 MGHRA and CDR2 YSYEKL. The CDR3 spells CASSQDIQGPKRPQHF. The CDR3 DNA sequence: TGCGCCAGCAGCCAAGACATACAGGGGCCAAAACGGCCCCAGCATTTT.

CDR3 in DNA: TGTGCCAGCAGCCTCAAAGGGGGCTTCGAGCAGTACTTC. Its protein is CASSLKGGFEQYF. The chain has TRBV11-2 and TRBJ2-7; 7 nucleotides align to TRBD1. There are 13 residues in the CDR3. Trimming removed 5 bases from V and 6 bases from J; junction bases left unmatched: 7. Germline V lookup: CDR1 SGHAT, CDR2 FQNNGV.

The V and J genes are TRBV11-3 and TRBJ2-3, with D unclear. CDR3 length: 12 amino acids. Germline CDR1 and CDR2: SGHNT and YENEEA. V lost 2 bases to trimming and J lost 4 bases, with 4 bases between them. The CDR3 region has the DNA TGTGCCAGCAGCTTATCCGCAGATACGCAGTATTTT. Translating gives CASSLSADTQYF.

This sequence joins TRBV18 and TRBJ1-1, with unresolved D. V was shortened by 0 bases and J by 4 bases, with 12 bases between the two germline ends. CDR3 length: 15 residues. Germline V gene data show CDR1 as KGHSH and CDR2 as LQKENI. The chain's CDR3 is CASSPPSGQRTEAFF. The CDR3 nucleotides read TGTGCCAGCTCACCACCCTCGGGCCAACGCACTGAAGCTTTCTTT.

The genes are TRBV5-1 and TRBJ2-2; 13 nucleotides align to TRBD2. Germline V CDR1 and CDR2: SGHRS, YFSETQ. After removal of 4 bases from V and 8 bases from J, the junction contained 11 bases not matched to a gene. The CDR3 is made up of 17 amino acids. CDR3 sequence reads: CASSASGTSGVAGELFF. The CDR3 bases are TGCGCCAGCAGCGCTTCCGGGACTAGCGGGGTAGCGGGGGAGCTGTTTTTT.

The rearrangement links TRBV28 to TRBJ2-1; maybe TRBD2 (6 bases). The V gene lost 6 bases and the J gene lost 10 bases, with 16 bases spanning the gap. The length of the CDR3 is 13 residues. The V gene's germline CDR1 is MDHEN and CDR2 SYDVKM. CDR3 loop: CASRARLVREQFF. The CDR3 nucleotides are TGTGCCAGCAGGGCCCGACTAGTCCGGGAGCAGTTCTTC.

This chain links TRBV6-5 with TRBJ1-2; 11 bases line up with TRBD1. The V and J ends lost 5 bases and 5 bases, in that order; junction bases with no gene match: 4. In germline, CDR1 is MNHEY, CDR2 SVGAGI. The CDR3 sequence is 14 residues long. The CDR3 here is CASSRTGGNYGYTF. The CDR3 coding sequence is TGTGCCAGCAGTCGGACAGGGGGCAATTATGGCTACACCTTC.

This chain joins TRBV11-2 and TRBJ2-7, with D perhaps TRBD1 (6 bases). V was clipped by 6 bases and J by 6 bases, with 15 bases between them. This CDR3 has 13 residues. Germline CDR1 is SGHAT and CDR2 is FQNNGV. CDR3 coding DNA: TGTGCCAGCAGTGACACAGGGACCCGCGAGCAGTACTTC. Amino acid sequence: CASSDTGTREQYF.

V gene TRBV6-5 combines with J gene TRBJ1-6; perhaps TRBD1 as D (6 bases). V was clipped by 6 bases and J by 5 bases, with 8 bases between them. Germline V gives CDR1 MNHEY, CDR2 SVGAGI. CDR3 length: 13 amino acids. The CDR3 DNA sequence: TGTGCCAGCAGAGGGGGACATAATTCACCCCTCCACTTT. This codes for CASRGGHNSPLHF.

This clone is medium-sized by share. The chain employs TRBV5-1 and TRBJ1-5; possibly TRBD1 for D (6 bases). Germline lookup yields CDR1 SGHRS and CDR2 YFSETQ. The CDR3 runs to 13 residues. The V end lost 4 bases, the J end lost 4 bases, and 9 bases lay between the germline ends. Here the CDR3 DNA reads TGCGCCAGCAGCATAGGACAGAATCAGCCCCAGCATTTT. Encoded protein: CASSIGQNQPQHF.

V usage is TRBV7-9 and J usage is TRBJ2-1; TRBD2 matches 10 bases. The CDR3 runs 15 residues. Trimming removed 2 bases from V and 4 bases from J; junction bases left unmatched: 2. The germline gives CDR1 SEHNR, CDR2 FQNEAQ (reference sequence). The CDR3 loop reads CASSLSGGAYNEQFF. Written as DNA, the CDR3 is TGTGCCAGCAGCTTAAGCGGGGGGGCTTACAATGAGCAGTTCTTC.